The 17 T cell receptor beta chains below all came from one sample that was sequenced in a study of T cells after yellow fever vaccination. TCRdb itself ran the 5' RACE reads through MiXCR, one entry per CDR3 protein. The data contain about 170,000 distinct CDR3 sequences, more than 9.5% of them singletons. The sample here was CD8+ T cells sorted from PBMCs, taken 15 days after the yellow fever booster vaccination. These receptors were collected from a man between 18 and 35 years old who received the YFV17D yellow fever vaccine.

V is TRBV4-3 and J is TRBJ1-1; D may be TRBD1 (6 bases). This CDR3 region has 17 residues. Germline V lookup: CDR1 LGHNA, CDR2 YSLEER. Trimming cost V 0 bases and J 1 base, with 15 bases left between them. The CDR3 DNA follows: TGCGCCAGCAGCCAAGATAGGGGGGGGTTGGCGAACACTGAAGCTTTCTTT. As protein: CASSQDRGGLANTEAFF.

This chain's CDR3 is CASSDTTGKTRSAGELFF. For the CDR3, the DNA is TGTGCCAGCAGCGACACGACAGGGAAAACCAGGAGCGCCGGGGAGCTGTTTTTT. The rearrangement joins TRBV7-6 to TRBJ2-2, with TRBD1 identical over 7 bases. The junction had 18 bases not matched to a gene; V was cut back by 5 bases and J by 6 bases. The CDR3 has 18 residues. The germline V gene has CDR1 SGHVS and CDR2 FNYEAQ.

The CDR3 DNA reads as TGTGCCGATAGGGGCCCCCGGGGGCAGTTCTTC. This codes for CADRGPRGQFF. This chain joins TRBV2 and TRBJ2-1, with D possibly being TRBD1 or TRBD2 (5 bases each). V lost 11 bases, J lost 12 bases, and 17 bases lay in between. Germline CDR1 reads SNHLY; CDR2 reads FYNNEI. The CDR3 contains 11 residues.

This clonotype was found many times. The V gene is TRBV12-3 or TRBV12-4, the J gene TRBJ2-1; 7 bases are a match to TRBD2. The CDR3 length is 16 residues. V shed 7 bases and J 5 bases; nucleotides not matched to a gene: 14. CDR3 DNA sequence: TGTGCCAGCATATCGGTCGGGGGGATCAGCAACAATGAGCAGTTCTTC. The encoded protein is CASISVGGISNNEQFF.

For the CDR3, the DNA is TGTGCCAGCAGCGAAGGACTAGCGGGGGGGCCGGCGTTCTTC. It yields the protein CASSEGLAGGPAFF. This chain links TRBV4-2 with TRBJ2-1; 15 bases line up with TRBD2. The CDR3 runs to 14 residues. The V gene's germline CDR1 is LGHNA and CDR2 YNFKEQ. V was clipped by 5 bases and J by 15 bases; unmatched bases: 8.

In this sample, this clonotype turned up many times. The CDR3 coding sequence is TGTGCCAGCTCACCAGCCCCGGGACAGAGCACAGATACGCAGTATTTT. This encodes CASSPAPGQSTDTQYF. The J gene is TRBJ2-3, the V gene TRBV18; 7 bases fit TRBD1. V lost 2 bases, J lost 0 bases, and 5 bases stayed unmatched. The CDR3 is 16 residues long. CDR1 KGHSH and CDR2 LQKENI come from the germline V gene.

The chain employs TRBV2 and TRBJ2-3, with a tentative D call TRBD1 (6 bases). The CDR3 length is 15 residues. CDR1 and CDR2 (germline): SNHLY, FYNNEI. The germline V and J ends were trimmed by 4 bases and 2 bases, with 13 bases remaining between them. The CDR3 spells CASSGTEFPTDTQYF. The DNA of the CDR3 is TGTGCCAGCAGTGGGACAGAATTTCCCACAGATACGCAGTATTTT. The whole variable domain, remainder taken from reference TRBV2 and TRBJ2-3, is EPEVTQTPSHQVTQMGQEVILRCVPISNHLYFYWYRQILGQKVEFLVSFYNNEISEKSEIFDDQFSVERPDGSNFTLKIRSTKLEDSAMYFCASSGTEFPTDTQYFGPGTRLTVL.

The rearrangement uses TRBV4-1 and TRBJ2-1; D is ambiguous. With 0 bases removed from V and 6 bases from J, the gap between germline ends came to 6 bases. The CDR3 consists of 13 residues. Germline V lookup: CDR1 MGHRA, CDR2 YSYEKL. CDR3 DNA sequence: TGCGCCAGCAGCCAAGAGGCCTTCAATGAGCAGTTCTTC. Protein sequence: CASSQEAFNEQFF.

This chain uses TRBV4-3 with TRBJ1-3; D ambiguous. The CDR3 is 13 amino acids. V was trimmed by 0 bases and J by 0 bases, leaving 0 bases between them. Germline-derived CDR1 and CDR2 are LGHNA and YSLEER. This CDR3 is CASSQDSGNTIYF. The CDR3 nucleotides read TGCGCCAGCAGCCAAGACTCTGGAAACACCATATATTTT.

The table lists this clonotype with many counts. This chain joins TRBV5-1 and TRBJ2-1; 7 bases map to TRBD2. The junction had 4 bases not matched to a gene; V was cut back by 0 bases and J by 4 bases. From germline, CDR1 is SGHRS and CDR2 YFSETQ. There are 15 residues in the CDR3. Written as DNA, the CDR3 is TGCGCCAGCAGCTTGGAGATAGCGGGTTACAATGAGCAGTTCTTC. Translation gives CASSLEIAGYNEQFF. Based on the CDR3 plus reference TRBV5-1 and TRBJ2-1, the full variable domain is KAGVTQTPRYLIKTRGQQVTLSCSPISGHRSVSWYQQTPGQGLQFLFEYFSETQRNKGNFPGRFSGRQFSNSRSEMNVSTLELGDSALYLCASSLEIAGYNEQFFGPGTRLTVL.

This clonotype has just a few counts. V usage is TRBV4-1 and J usage is TRBJ1-6; possibly TRBD1 for D (5 bases). Germline V gene lookup returns CDR1 MGHRA and CDR2 YSYEKL. This CDR3 comprises 17 residues. Trimming took off 4 bases at V and 0 bases at J, with 13 bases between the two ends. CDR3 coding DNA: TGCGCCAGCAGCCTCTGGGGACGGTACTCCTATAATTCACCCCTCCACTTT. This sequence encodes CASSLWGRYSYNSPLHF.

The rearrangement links TRBV5-4 to TRBJ2-7, with D possibly being TRBD2 (6 bases). The CDR3 loop spans 13 amino acids. CDR1 is SGHNT and CDR2 is YYREEE in the germline V gene (reference sequence). The V gene lost 4 bases and the J gene lost 3 bases, with 11 bases spanning the gap. CDR3 bases: TGTGCCAGCAGCGTACCGGGAGTCTACGAGCAGTACGTC. Protein product: CASSVPGVYEQYV.

The chain couples TRBV4-3 to TRBJ2-7; possible D gene TRBD1, 5 bases. Trimming took 0 bases from V and 2 from J, leaving 11 bases between them. This CDR3 is 15 amino acids long. Per the germline V gene, CDR1 is LGHNA and CDR2 is YSLEER. In DNA form, the CDR3 reads TGCGCCAGCAGCCAAGATAGGTCAGGGACCTACGAGCAGTACGTC. Its protein product is CASSQDRSGTYEQYV.

This clonotype was recorded at least ten times. The V call is TRBV7-9, the J call TRBJ2-5; 8 nucleotides line up with TRBD1. After removal of 1 base from V and 5 bases from J, the junction contained 12 bases not matched to a gene. This CDR3 has 17 residues. Germline V gene lookup returns CDR1 SEHNR and CDR2 FQNEAQ (reference sequence). The CDR3 DNA reads TGTGCCAGCAGCTTAGTCGCTGTTACAGGGGGTTGGGAGACCCAGTACTTC. This sequence encodes CASSLVAVTGGWETQYF.

The sample holds many counts of this clonotype. The chain links TRBV4-3 to TRBJ2-1, with D perhaps matching TRBD1 or TRBD2 (5 bases each). The CDR3 contains 15 residues. Per the germline V gene, CDR1 is LGHNA and CDR2 is YSLEER. Trimming cost V 6 bases and J 4 bases, with 16 bases left between them. CDR3 DNA sequence: TGCGCCAGCAGACCCGGGACGTCAAAGTACAATGAGCAGTTCTTC. It yields the protein CASRPGTSKYNEQFF.

The rearrangement joins TRBV6-2 or TRBV6-3 to TRBJ2-3; 10 nucleotides agree with TRBD1. The trim removed 7 bases at V and 6 bases at J, leaving 7 bases unmatched. The germline V gene has CDR1 MNHEY and CDR2 SVGEGT. The CDR3 contains 14 residues. CDR3 in amino acids: CASTWTGGGDTQYF. DNA for the CDR3: TGTGCCAGCACCTGGACAGGGGGAGGTGATACGCAGTATTTT.

This clonotype has only a few counts. Its ends do not fully match the called genes, so a read error is possible. The rearrangement joins TRBV7-9 to TRBJ2-5; 7 nucleotides agree with TRBD1. Germline V gene lookup returns CDR1 SEHNR and CDR2 FQNEAQ (reference sequence). This CDR3 contains 14 residues. In nucleotides, the CDR3 is TGTGCCAGCAGCCGGACAGGCAGGGGATTCATGACGCAATTC. It codes for CASSRTGRGFMTQF.